This TCR beta chain stems from a study of shared T cell receptors in the human thymus. Sequencing was performed with immunoSEQ multiplex PCR; in TCRdb, only in-frame clones are kept and a portion is missing. The table lists some 700,000 clones, 70% to 90% of them singletons. The CDR3 runs to 16 residues. CDR1 is SGHTA, CDR2 FQGNSA, per germline. V shed 4 bases and J 2 bases; nucleotides not matched to a gene: 3. This sample also appeared in a second study, on human thymus T cells. That study reports: Each of the donors was a healthy Finnish infant who was undergoing open corrective cardiac surgery for congenital heart defects. Thymus was obtained from resections taken during corrective heart surgery. Thymic and blood repertoires seemed to favor certain V and J genes. What related research reported was that thymic repertoires overlapped highly among unrelated individuals.

The V call is TRBV7-2, the J call TRBJ2-7, with 15 bases that match TRBD2. The TCR sequence derives from a girl under three years old with a congenital heart defect. The sample comprised thymocytes. The CDR3 here is CASSSRTSGGAYEQYF. Here the CDR3 DNA reads TGTGCCAGCAGCTCCCGGACTAGCGGGGGGGCCTACGAGCAGTACTTC.